This T cell receptor (beta chain) was identified during a study of blood T cell repertoires in COVID-19. In the study overall: The analysed material was cDNA or gDNA that came from T cells, B-cell-depleted T cells, or PBMCs.

The CDR3 loop spans 15 amino acids. Germline-derived CDR1 and CDR2 are SGHAT and FQNNGV. Trimming took off 5 bases at V and 4 bases at J, with 17 bases between the two ends. Here immunoSEQ multiplex PCR was the method, and the copy in TCRdb shows in-frame clones only, minus some. The sample has about 320,000 clones, more than 75% seen once; the top ten hold under 2%. The sequenced material came from peripheral blood. The receptor's source is a woman in her forties or fifties with acute or convalescent COVID-19. V and J are TRBV11-2 and TRBJ2-5; D perhaps matches TRBD1 (7 bases). DNA of the CDR3: TGTGCCAGCAGCGCAGCAGGGGGGTTAGGAGAGACCCAGTACTTC. Its translation: CASSAAGGLGETQYF.